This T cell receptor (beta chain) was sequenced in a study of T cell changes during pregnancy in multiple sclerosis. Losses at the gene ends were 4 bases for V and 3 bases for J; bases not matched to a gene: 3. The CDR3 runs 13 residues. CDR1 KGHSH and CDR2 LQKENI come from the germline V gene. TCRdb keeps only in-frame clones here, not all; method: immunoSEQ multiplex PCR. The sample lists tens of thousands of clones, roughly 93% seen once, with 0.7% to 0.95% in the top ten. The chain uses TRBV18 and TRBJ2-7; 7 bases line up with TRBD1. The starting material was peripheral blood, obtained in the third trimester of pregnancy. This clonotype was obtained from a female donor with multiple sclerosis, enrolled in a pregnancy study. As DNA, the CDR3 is TGTGCCAGCTCACAGGGGGCAGACTACGAGCAGTACTTC. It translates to CASSQGADYEQYF.